This TCR beta chain is from a study of blood T cell repertoires in COVID-19. Only in-frame clones appear in the TCRdb table, and some are missing; sequencing was by immunoSEQ multiplex PCR. The sample holds just over 300,000 clones, about nine tenths seen once. Membership in each cohort depended on participant-reported clinical history. Each recovered donor of Cohort 3 presented with two negative PCRs, clearance, or symptom resolution. Germline CDR1 and CDR2: LGHDT and YNNKEL (reference sequence). The CDR3 is 15 residues long. Deletions cut 5 bases from V and 5 bases from J, with 19 bases between. The clonotype originates from a woman aged 35 to 49 who had recovered from COVID-19. The sequenced material came from PBMCs or T cells enriched from blood (not recorded which). This chain joins TRBV3-1 (or the pseudogene TRBV3-2) and TRBJ2-7; possible D gene TRBD2, 7 bases. The DNA of the CDR3 is TGTGCCAGCAGCTTCGGAGGGGGGGCCGACAACGAGCAGTACTTC. This encodes CASSFGGGADNEQYF.